These 5 T cell receptor beta chains share one sample of origin, sequenced in a study of OX40 agonist ivuxolimab in advanced cancers. Some clones are missing from TCRdb's copy, which holds only in-frame ones; the method was immunoSEQ multiplex PCR. The sample shows over 75,000 clones, approximately 91% of them seen only once. The source material was CD4+ or CD8+ T cells sorted from blood, sampled in a trial of the OX40 agonist ivuxolimab. The receptors shown here come from an adult with an advanced solid tumor such as melanoma, head and neck, liver or kidney cancer.

The V call is TRBV19, the J call TRBJ2-3; 8 nucleotides line up with TRBD2. Unmatched junction bases numbered 4, after V lost 2 bases and J lost 0 bases. Germline CDR1 is LNHDA and CDR2 is SQIVND (reference sequence). There are 16 residues in the CDR3. The CDR3 sequence is CASSIRPSGSTDTQYF. CDR3 coding DNA: TGTGCCAGTAGTATAAGGCCTAGCGGGAGCACAGATACGCAGTATTTT.

This chain joins TRBV30 and TRBJ1-4, with unresolved D. The CDR3 contains 14 residues. The germline V gene encodes CDR1 GTSNPN and CDR2 SVGIG (reference sequence). With 0 bases removed from V and 2 bases from J, the gap between germline ends came to 7 bases. CDR3 sequence reads: CAWSVLGTNEKLFF. The CDR3 DNA reads TGTGCCTGGAGTGTACTAGGGACTAATGAAAAACTGTTTTTT. The variable domain in full, completed from reference TRBV30 and TRBJ1-4, reads SQTIHQWPATLVQPVGSPLSLECTVEGTSNPNLYWYRQAAGRGLQLLFYSVGIGQISSEVPQNLSASRPQDRQFILSSKKLLLSDSGFYLCAWSVLGTNEKLFFGSGTQLSVL.

The chain carries TRBV10-3 and TRBJ2-3; 13 positions agree with TRBD2. Germline lookup yields CDR1 ENHRY and CDR2 SYGVKD. V trimming: 3 bases; J trimming: 4 bases; junction bases outside the gene matches: 4. This CDR3 contains 16 residues. The CDR3 region is CAISDGTSGKSDTQYF. For the CDR3, the DNA is TGTGCCATCAGTGATGGGACTAGCGGGAAGTCAGATACGCAGTATTTT.

The V call is TRBV5-1, the J call TRBJ2-5; D is ambiguous. This CDR3 has 14 amino acids. V lost 2 bases, J lost 5 bases, and 13 bases lay in between. CDR1 is SGHRS and CDR2 is YFSETQ in the germline V gene. CDR3 residues: CASSFGFGQETQYF. In DNA form, the CDR3 reads TGCGCCAGCAGCTTCGGGTTCGGGCAGGAGACCCAGTACTTC.

This chain links TRBV28 with TRBJ2-5; 9 bases agree with TRBD2. Germline assignment: CDR1 MDHEN and CDR2 SYDVKM. The CDR3 has 16 residues. The V gene end was trimmed by 2 bases and the J gene end by 5 bases; junction bases not matched to a gene: 9. DNA for the CDR3: TGTGCCAGCAGTTTAAGTAGCGGGAGCTCCAGTGAGACCCAGTACTTC. Encoded protein: CASSLSSGSSSETQYF.